This T cell receptor beta chain was retrieved from a study of breast tumors, draining lymph nodes, adjacent tissues. Findings and limits, study-wide: Luminal-like breast cancer showed significantly greater tumor-nontumor repertoire similarity than basal-like breast cancer did. Tumor repertoires ranked between lymph nodes and nontumor tissue in diversity, with V and J gene preferences. That most tumor T cells come from lymph nodes remained unproven. Findings are consistent with lymph node origin and intratumoral expansion of most tumor T cells.

TCRdb re-called the multiplex PCR reads through MiXCR, storing one row per CDR3 protein. The sample includes approximately 89,000 distinct CDR3 sequences, about 27% of them seen just once. This clonotype was detected ten times or more. Its specificity is unknown. Breast cancer patients provided tissue from their axillary draining lymph nodes. This TCR was sampled from a female donor with breast cancer. Some clones in this sample may be carry-over from other donors' samples. The sequencing input was axillary lymph node tissue.

CDR3 sequence (DNA): TGTGCCAGCAGCTTATCGGCGGGAGTCTCCTACGAGCAGTACTTC. Its translation is CASSLSAGVSYEQYF. The V and J genes are TRBV7-9 and TRBJ2-7; 7 positions match TRBD2. V was clipped by 2 bases and J by 0 bases; unmatched bases: 4. Looked up from germline, CDR1 is SEHNR and CDR2 is FQNEAQ (reference sequence). The CDR3 has 15 amino acids.